The 32 T cell receptor beta chains below come from one sample, sequenced in a study of monozygotic twins with inflammatory bowel disease. For each CDR3 protein, TCRdb gives one entry from its re-call of the 5' RACE reads, without DNA. The sample data list 330,000 or so distinct CDR3 sequences. The sample taken for sequencing was blood. The receptors stem from a human donor with ulcerative colitis or Crohn's disease, or a healthy co-twin of an affected twin (not recorded which).

The V call is TRBV30, the J call TRBJ2-5; TCRdb's D call of TRBD2 is untestable without DNA. The CDR3 spans 17 residues. CDR1 and CDR2 (germline): GTSNPN, SVGIG (reference sequence). The CDR3 sequence: CAWSQAVDSWYQETQYF.

CDR3 sequence: CSARRGDSFEAFF. The chain couples TRBV20-1 to TRBJ1-1; TCRdb's D call of TRBD1 is untestable without DNA. CDR3 size: 13 residues. Germline assignment: CDR1 DFQATT and CDR2 SNEGSKA (reference sequence).

The rearrangement joins TRBV15 to TRBJ2-3. The germline V gene encodes CDR1 LNHNV and CDR2 YYDKDF (reference sequence). CDR3 length: 15 residues. The CDR3 here is CATSRGRIATDTQYF.

This chain connects TRBV20-1 to TRBJ1-2. The CDR3 has 13 residues. Germline lookup yields CDR1 DFQATT and CDR2 SNEGSKA (reference sequence). CDR3 in amino acids: CSASIAGTDGYTF.

The chain links TRBV5-6 to TRBJ2-7. CDR1 is SGHDT and CDR2 is YYEEEE in the germline V gene. This CDR3 is 16 amino acids long. The CDR3 sequence is CASSGRYLLGIGEQYF.

The V gene is TRBV2, the J gene TRBJ2-1; no DNA is available, so the TRBD2 call from TCRdb remains unchecked. CDR3 length equals 16 residues. Germline-derived CDR1 and CDR2 are SNHLY and FYNNEI. CDR3 residues: CASSETGTRARRKQFF.

The chain carries TRBV7-9 and TRBJ1-6; TCRdb's assignment of TRBD1 cannot be checked, as there is no DNA. This CDR3 is built from 15 residues. CDR1 is SEHNR and CDR2 is FQNEAQ in the germline V gene (reference sequence). CDR3 protein: CASSLTDSTVSPLHF.

The chain combines TRBV5-1 with TRBJ2-4; the TRBD2 assignment by TCRdb is unverifiable without DNA. CDR3 length equals 16 residues. Germline V gene lookup returns CDR1 SGHRS and CDR2 YFSETQ. CDR3 protein: CASSSRTSEGKNIQYF.

CDR3 sequence reads: CSVDTIYGYTF. V gene TRBV29-1 combines with J gene TRBJ1-2. Germline CDR1 reads SQVTM; CDR2 reads ANQGSEA. This CDR3 is built from 11 residues.

The chain is built from TRBV24-1 and TRBJ1-5. Germline CDR1 is KGHDR and CDR2 is SFDVKD. The CDR3 runs to 14 residues. The CDR3 is CATSGGGRSQPQHF.

The chain has TRBV20-1 and TRBJ2-5; absent DNA, TCRdb's TRBD2 call cannot be checked. The CDR3 length is 15 residues. CDR1 DFQATT and CDR2 SNEGSKA come from the germline V gene (reference sequence). This CDR3 is CSARGTSGNQETQYF.

The chain couples TRBV19 to TRBJ2-3; the TCRdb D gene call, TRBD1, has no DNA to confirm it. This CDR3 region has 13 residues. Germline V gene lookup returns CDR1 LNHDA and CDR2 SQIVND (reference sequence). This CDR3 is CASRKGPTDTQYF.

This chain uses TRBV27 with TRBJ2-7; TCRdb names TRBD1, which stays unverified in the absence of DNA. Germline lookup yields CDR1 MNHEY and CDR2 SMNVEV (reference sequence). This CDR3 spans 16 amino acids. The CDR3 sequence: CASSSPGQQNSYEQYF.

V gene TRBV12-3 or TRBV12-4 combines with J gene TRBJ2-5. CDR3 length: 12 residues. The CDR3 protein is CASRLGRETQYF.

The V gene is TRBV10-3, the J gene TRBJ1-4. The CDR3 loop spans 14 amino acids. The germline CDR1 and CDR2 sequences are ENHRY and SYGVKD. This CDR3 is CAISETKSGEKLFF.

The chain joins TRBV2 to TRBJ2-7; TCRdb proposes TRBD2, but this gene call is untestable without DNA. Germline values: CDR1 SNHLY, CDR2 FYNNEI. The length of the CDR3 is 18 residues. The CDR3 here is CASSEPSGTELTLDEQYF.

The CDR3 is CASRRETTGRSTQYF. This sequence joins TRBV28 and TRBJ2-3; the D gene TCRdb calls, TRBD1, cannot be checked with no DNA. In germline, CDR1 is MDHEN, CDR2 SYDVKM. The CDR3 runs 15 residues.

The chain joins TRBV12-3 or TRBV12-4 to TRBJ2-1. This CDR3 has 13 amino acids. CDR3 loop: CASSLSWVVRQFF.

This chain joins TRBV27 and TRBJ2-7. This CDR3 is 13 amino acids long. CDR1 and CDR2 from the germline V gene are MNHEY and SMNVEV (reference sequence). The CDR3 reads CASSLSRGLEQYF.

This rearrangement joins TRBV20-1 to TRBJ2-5. From germline, CDR1 is DFQATT and CDR2 SNEGSKA (reference sequence). CDR3 length equals 12 residues. The CDR3 region is CSAGQRQETQYF.

The J gene is TRBJ2-1, the V gene TRBV20-1; TCRdb designates TRBD2, a call that cannot be tested without DNA. The CDR3 totals 15 residues. Looked up from germline, CDR1 is DFQATT and CDR2 is SNEGSKA (reference sequence). The CDR3 loop is CSAGTSASYYNEQFF.

The V call is TRBV5-1, the J call TRBJ2-6. The germline V gene has CDR1 SGHRS and CDR2 YFSETQ. The CDR3 consists of 15 residues. The CDR3 sequence: CASSFDTAGANVLTF. Complete variable domain (other parts from reference TRBV5-1 and TRBJ2-6): KAGVTQTPRYLIKTRGQQVTLSCSPISGHRSVSWYQQTPGQGLQFLFEYFSETQRNKGNFPGRFSGRQFSNSRSEMNVSTLELGDSALYLCASSFDTAGANVLTFGAGSRLTVL.

The CDR3 loop is CATSFSDRGEQYF. This chain links TRBV12-3 or TRBV12-4 with TRBJ2-7; no DNA is available, so the TRBD1 call from TCRdb remains unchecked. The CDR3 has 13 amino acids.

The J gene is TRBJ2-7, the V gene TRBV12-3 or TRBV12-4. This CDR3 contains 14 residues. This chain's CDR3 is CASSLVGSHYEQYF.

V and J are TRBV3-1 and TRBJ2-3. The CDR3 length is 12 residues. CDR1 LGHDT and CDR2 YNNKEL come from the germline V gene (reference sequence). The CDR3 is CASSQDRDTQYF.

The chain is built from TRBV7-9 and TRBJ2-5; TCRdb's D call, TRBD2, is unchecked because there is no DNA. The CDR3 sequence is 16 residues long. Germline-derived CDR1 and CDR2 are SEHNR and FQNEAQ (reference sequence). CDR3 sequence reads: CASSLKRLADKETQYF.

The genes are TRBV18 and TRBJ2-7; TCRdb returns TRBD1, unconfirmable since there is no DNA. There are 16 residues in the CDR3. The germline CDR1 and CDR2 sequences are KGHSH and LQKENI. CDR3: CASSPHGPEASYEQYF.

The CDR3: CASSQGLAGEQYF. This sequence joins TRBV7-3 and TRBJ2-7; the D call from TCRdb, TRBD2, cannot be confirmed without DNA. The length of the CDR3 is 13 residues. CDR1 is SGHTA, CDR2 FQGTGA, per germline.

The genes are TRBV20-1 and TRBJ2-7; TCRdb indicates TRBD2, and absent DNA this call remains unverified. Germline CDR1 and CDR2: DFQATT and SNEGSKA (reference sequence). The CDR3 extends over 18 amino acids. The CDR3 spells CSARLLLAGAKFSYEQYF.

V is TRBV19 and J is TRBJ2-3; TCRdb designates TRBD1, a call that cannot be tested without DNA. The CDR3 covers 18 residues. The germline V gene has CDR1 LNHDA and CDR2 SQIVND (reference sequence). The CDR3 is CASSMEGPGRAGTDTQYF.

The chain is built from TRBV19 and TRBJ2-7; with no DNA, the TCRdb D assignment of TRBD1 cannot be verified. The CDR3 is made up of 15 amino acids. Per germline, CDR1 LNHDA and CDR2 SQIVND (reference sequence). CDR3 residues: CASSTESTGVYEQYF.

The CDR3: CASSPPLGRPNEQFF. The V call is TRBV3-1, the J call TRBJ2-1; TCRdb outputs TRBD2, but without DNA this stays unchecked. This CDR3 contains 15 residues. Germline V gene lookup returns CDR1 LGHDT and CDR2 YNNKEL (reference sequence).